This passage covers 16 T cell receptor beta chains from one sample sequenced in a study of blood T cell repertoires in COVID-19. The protocol was immunoSEQ multiplex PCR, while the TCRdb copy is restricted to in-frame clones and leaves out a portion. The repertoire holds 28,000 or so clones, with just over 85% as singletons. The sequenced sample was peripheral blood. All receptors come from a human donor in a cohort sampled during active COVID-19.

The J gene is TRBJ2-1, the V gene TRBV18, with D tentatively TRBD1 (6 bases). The germline V gene has CDR1 KGHSH and CDR2 LQKENI. V lost 4 bases to trimming and J lost 2 bases, with 15 bases between them. The CDR3 contains 16 residues. CDR3 bases: TGTGCCAGCTCACGCACCGAGAAGGGGGCCTACAATGAGCAGTTCTTC. It encodes CASSRTEKGAYNEQFF.

This chain connects TRBV7-3 to TRBJ1-1, with D unresolved. Trimming pared 0 bases from V and 6 bases from J, leaving 8 bases between. Germline V lookup: CDR1 SGHTA, CDR2 FQGTGA. This CDR3 contains 13 residues. CDR3 in amino acids: CASSLTYPSEAFF. In nucleotides, the CDR3 is TGTGCCAGCAGCTTAACGTATCCTTCTGAAGCTTTCTTT.

The chain couples TRBV12-1 to TRBJ2-1; the table assigns TRBD2, which was not confirmed against the DNA. TRBV12-1 is labeled a pseudogene. The CDR3 consists of 17 residues. As DNA, the CDR3 is TGTGCCAGCAGCTCTCCGAGCTTGGGGGGGGCGGACAATGAGCAGTTCTTC. It is translated as CASSSPSLGGADNEQFF.

V and J are TRBV19 and TRBJ2-5; TRBD2 agrees at 12 bases. The CDR3 has 15 amino acids. J gave up 2 bases and V 3 bases, and 1 base lay outside the gene matches. CDR1 and CDR2 from the germline V gene are LNHDA and SQIVND (reference sequence). CDR3 sequence (DNA): TGTGCCAGTAGTATGCTAGCGGGGGGGCAAGAGACCCAGTACTTC. Its protein product is CASSMLAGGQETQYF.

The rearrangement uses TRBV20-1 and TRBJ2-2, with D unresolved. V lost 3 bases to trimming and J lost 6 bases, with 8 bases between them. This CDR3 has 12 amino acids. Germline-derived CDR1 and CDR2 are DFQATT and SNEGSKA (reference sequence). CDR3 amino acids: CSASNAAGELFF. CDR3 in DNA: TGCAGTGCTAGTAATGCGGCCGGGGAGCTGTTTTTT.

The chain couples TRBV27 to TRBJ1-1, with 7 bases that match TRBD1. V dropped 8 bases and J dropped 0; count of bases not matched to a gene: 9. The CDR3 totals 15 residues. The germline CDR1 and CDR2 sequences are MNHEY and SMNVEV (reference sequence). The CDR3 region is CASGNRGNMNTEAFF. The CDR3 region has the DNA TGTGCCAGCGGCAACAGGGGAAACATGAACACTGAAGCTTTCTTT.

V is TRBV11-2 and J is TRBJ2-7; the match to TRBD2 covers 9 bases. The CDR3 runs 15 residues. Per germline, CDR1 SGHAT and CDR2 FQNNGV. With 0 bases clipped from V and 4 bases from J, the junction kept 4 bases outside the gene matches. CDR3 coding DNA: TGTGCCAGCAGCTTAGAGCGGGGGGGCCTGTACGAGCAGTACTTC. It translates to CASSLERGGLYEQYF. The full variable domain, rest sourced from reference TRBV11-2 and TRBJ2-7, is EAGVAQSPRYKIIEKRQSVAFWCNPISGHATLYWYQQILGQGPKLLIQFQNNGVVDDSQLPKDRFSAERLKGVDSTLKIQPAKLEDSAVYLCASSLERGGLYEQYFGPGTRLTVT.

This chain links TRBV6-6 with TRBJ2-3, with a weak D call TRBD2 (6 bases). The germline V gene has CDR1 MNHNY and CDR2 SVGAGI (reference sequence). This CDR3 comprises 15 residues. Trimming took off 4 bases at V and 0 bases at J, with 11 bases between the two ends. The CDR3 bases are TGTGCCAGCAGTTCCTTGGGGGGTAGCACAGATACGCAGTATTTT. Translated, it gives CASSSLGGSTDTQYF.

The chain has TRBV10-3 and TRBJ2-7, with 9 positions matching TRBD1. The CDR3 is made up of 14 amino acids. Germline lookup yields CDR1 ENHRY and CDR2 SYGVKD. With V trimmed by 6 bases and J by 1 base, 4 bases remained unmatched. DNA of the CDR3: TGTGCCATCAGGGCGACAGGGGGTTCCTACGAGCAGTACTTC. Translation gives CAIRATGGSYEQYF.

This sequence joins TRBV30 and TRBJ1-5; D is possibly TRBD1 (6 bases). Trimming left V 2 bases short and J 7 bases short, with 15 bases between. The V gene's germline CDR1 is GTSNPN and CDR2 SVGIG (reference sequence). The CDR3 loop spans 14 amino acids. Here the CDR3 DNA reads TGTGCCTGGAGTTTCGGGGGGCGCGGACAGCCCCAGCATTTT. Protein sequence: CAWSFGGRGQPQHF.

This chain connects TRBV6-1 to TRBJ1-3, with 8 nucleotides matching TRBD1. Germline-derived CDR1 and CDR2 are MNHNS and SASEGT. The CDR3 extends over 17 amino acids. V lost 3 bases, J lost 4 bases, and 11 bases stayed unmatched. DNA of the CDR3: TGTGCCAGCAGTGAGGGTTCCAGGGGGCTTCGCGGAAACACCATATATTTT. As protein: CASSEGSRGLRGNTIYF.

This chain uses TRBV19 with TRBJ2-3; 8 nucleotides line up with TRBD1. This CDR3 region has 17 residues. Germline CDR1 and CDR2: LNHDA and SQIVND (reference sequence). V shed 4 bases, J shed 3 bases, and the junction held 12 bases outside the gene matches. The CDR3 region is CASSRTGQPEVTDTQYF. CDR3 bases: TGTGCCAGTAGTAGGACAGGGCAGCCTGAGGTTACAGATACGCAGTATTTT.

CDR3 region: CASSLATGAISGNTIYF. CDR3 bases: TGTGCCAGCAGCTTGGCGACAGGAGCCATCTCTGGAAACACCATATATTTT. The chain uses TRBV7-2 and TRBJ1-3; tentatively, D is TRBD1 (6 bases). The CDR3 length is 17 residues. With 3 bases removed from V and 0 bases from J, the gap between germline ends came to 15 bases. Per the germline V gene, CDR1 is SGHTA and CDR2 is FQGNSA. Combining the CDR3 with reference TRBV7-2 and TRBJ1-3 gives the whole variable domain GAGVSQSPSNKVTEKGKDVELRCDPISGHTALYWYRQSLGQGLEFLIYFQGNSAPDKSGLPSDRFSAERTGGSVSTLTIQRTQQEDSAVYLCASSLATGAISGNTIYFGEGSWLTVV.

V gene TRBV3-1 (or the pseudogene TRBV3-2) combines with J gene TRBJ2-5, with 7 bases matching TRBD2. The CDR3 length is 15 residues. CDR1 is LGHDT, CDR2 YNNKEL, per germline (reference sequence). The J segment lost 2 bases and the V segment lost 0 bases, leaving 3 bases of the junction unmatched. CDR3 nucleotides: TGTGCCAGCAGCCAAGATCGGGGACTACAAGAGACCCAGTACTTC. Amino acid sequence: CASSQDRGLQETQYF.

The chain couples TRBV5-1 to TRBJ2-6, with TRBD2 matching over 8 bases. The length of the CDR3 is 14 residues. Losses at the gene ends were 6 bases for V and 6 bases for J; bases not matched to a gene: 5. In germline, CDR1 is SGHRS, CDR2 YFSETQ. As DNA, the CDR3 is TGCGCCAGCACCCCCGGGGGGGAGGCCAACGTCCTGACTTTC. It translates to CASTPGGEANVLTF. Full variable domain (rest looked up from reference TRBV5-1 and TRBJ2-6): KAGVTQTPRYLIKTRGQQVTLSCSPISGHRSVSWYQQTPGQGLQFLFEYFSETQRNKGNFPGRFSGRQFSNSRSEMNVSTLELGDSALYLCASTPGGEANVLTFGAGSRLTVL.

The rearrangement joins TRBV6-6 to TRBJ1-5, with TRBD1 as a possible D gene (6 bases). CDR3 length: 18 amino acids. From germline, CDR1 is MNHNY and CDR2 SVGAGI (reference sequence). V lost 5 bases to trimming and J lost 0 bases, with 20 bases between them. The DNA of the CDR3 is TGTGCCAGCAGTCACCCCCGGACAGCCGGTAATAGCAATCAGCCCCAGCATTTT. Protein sequence: CASSHPRTAGNSNQPQHF.